These 11 T cell receptor beta chains were all obtained from the same sample, sequenced in a study of blood T cell repertoires in COVID-19. Produced via immunoSEQ multiplex PCR; TCRdb's table is partial and in-frame only. The data hold some 280,000 clones, with about nine tenths observed a single time. The sample was peripheral blood. Receptors originate from a woman aged 40 to 50 who had recovered from COVID-19.

This clone was seen more than once but under ten times. V gene TRBV19 combines with J gene TRBJ1-5, with D tentatively TRBD1 (6 bases). The CDR3 consists of 15 residues. V lost 6 bases and J lost 0, with 12 bases in between. Germline lookup yields CDR1 LNHDA and CDR2 SQIVND (reference sequence). CDR3 nucleotides: TGTGCCAGTAGCACAACAGGGTCTAGCAATCAGCCCCAGCATTTT. It encodes CASSTTGSSNQPQHF.

The chain employs TRBV30 and TRBJ2-3, with D possibly TRBD2 on 5 matching bases. Per germline, CDR1 GTSNPN and CDR2 SVGIG (reference sequence). The CDR3 has 14 amino acids. V lost 0 bases, J lost 4 bases, and 11 bases lay in between. As DNA, the CDR3 is TGTGCCTGGAGTGTGGGGAGCGGTCCAGATACGCAGTATTTT. This encodes CAWSVGSGPDTQYF.

The V gene is TRBV2, the J gene TRBJ2-2; tentative D call: TRBD2 (5 bases). Between the trimmed V and J ends, which lost 2 bases and 1 base, there was a span of 17 bases. Germline assignment: CDR1 SNHLY and CDR2 FYNNEI. The length of the CDR3 is 18 residues. The DNA for the CDR3 is TGTGCCAGCAGTGAAAGGCAGGCCCAGCGGTGGAACACCGGGGAGCTGTTTTTT. Amino acid sequence: CASSERQAQRWNTGELFF.

Only one count was recorded for this clone. The V call is TRBV19, the J call TRBJ2-7, with a weak D call TRBD1 (6 bases). The germline V gene encodes CDR1 LNHDA and CDR2 SQIVND (reference sequence). The CDR3 contains 14 residues. V gave up 6 bases and J gave up 1 base, with 13 bases separating them. The CDR3 DNA reads as TGTGCCAGTAGCGACAGGCACCCATCCTACGAGCAGTACTTC. Translating gives CASSDRHPSYEQYF.

This clone showed up just once. The rearrangement joins TRBV28 to TRBJ1-2; D possibly corresponds to TRBD1 (6 bases). The germline V and J ends were trimmed by 5 bases and 4 bases, with 17 bases remaining between them. The CDR3 covers 15 residues. Germline CDR1 reads MDHEN; CDR2 reads SYDVKM. CDR3 sequence: CASSPPMTGPYGYTF. CDR3 DNA: TGTGCCAGCAGTCCCCCGATGACAGGACCCTATGGCTACACCTTC.

This clone was detected only once. The same CDR3 arises from other DNA sequences in this sample as well. The V call is TRBV18, the J call TRBJ2-5; D unclear. CDR1 and CDR2 from the germline V gene are KGHSH and LQKENI. The CDR3 totals 14 residues. Deletions cut 0 bases from V and 1 base from J, with 6 bases between. The CDR3 sequence: CASSPPHLQETQYF. The CDR3 nucleotides read TGTGCCAGCTCACCACCACATCTCCAAGAGACCCAGTACTTC.

The rearrangement uses TRBV6-1 and TRBJ1-1; D is perhaps TRBD1 (5 bases). Germline lookup yields CDR1 MNHNS and CDR2 SASEGT. Trimming took off 1 base at V and 0 bases at J, with 6 bases between the two ends. CDR3 length: 14 amino acids. The CDR3 here is CASSEGGVNTEAFF. In nucleotides, the CDR3 is TGTGCCAGCAGTGAAGGGGGCGTGAACACTGAAGCTTTCTTT.

This chain's CDR3 is CAWSPGLAGDTQYF. CDR3 DNA sequence: TGTGCCTGGAGTCCGGGACTAGCGGGAGATACGCAGTATTTT. The chain employs TRBV30 and TRBJ2-3; TRBD2 agrees at 12 bases. With V trimmed by 2 bases and J by 5 bases, 2 bases remained unmatched. Germline values: CDR1 GTSNPN, CDR2 SVGIG (reference sequence). The CDR3 spans 14 residues.

The chain is built from TRBV18 and TRBJ1-4; D is ambiguous. In germline, CDR1 is KGHSH, CDR2 LQKENI. The CDR3 sequence is 13 residues long. The V end lost 5 bases, the J end lost 8 bases, and 12 bases lay between the germline ends. CDR3 bases: TGTGCCAGCTCAAAAGAAGGAGGAGAAAAACTGTTTTTT. Protein: CASSKEGGEKLFF.

The J gene is TRBJ2-7, the V gene TRBV5-1; weak D call: TRBD1 (6 bases). CDR1 SGHRS and CDR2 YFSETQ come from the germline V gene. Trimming shortened V by 1 base and J by 3 bases, and 8 bases separated the two germline ends. This CDR3 comprises 13 residues. For the CDR3, the DNA is TGCGCCAGCAGCTTGAACAGGGACTACGAGCAGTACTTC. It yields the protein CASSLNRDYEQYF.

The rearrangement uses TRBV5-6 and TRBJ2-1; 9 bases line up with TRBD2. The CDR3 totals 16 residues. The trim removed 1 base at V and 8 bases at J, leaving 10 bases unmatched. Germline CDR1 and CDR2: SGHDT and YYEEEE. CDR3 sequence reads: CASSLRGLAMVDEQFF. The CDR3 DNA follows: TGTGCCAGCAGCTTGCGCGGACTAGCGATGGTCGATGAGCAGTTCTTC.